These 27 T cell receptor beta chains came from one sample sequenced in a study of blood T cell repertoires in COVID-19. Sequencing used immunoSEQ multiplex PCR; TCRdb keeps in-frame clones, though not all of them. This sample has approximately 280,000 clones; about nine tenths occur once, and the top ten carry approximately 6.8%. Sequenced material: peripheral blood. The receptors here all came from a woman between 25 and 40 years old with COVID-19, enrolled during active disease.

V is TRBV7-2 and J is TRBJ2-7, with no clear D. The V gene lost 0 bases and the J gene lost 1 base, with 7 bases spanning the gap. Germline lookup yields CDR1 SGHTA and CDR2 FQGNSA. This CDR3 contains 14 residues. CDR3 nucleotide sequence: TGTGCCAGCAGCTTAGCCTTGCAGTCCTACGAGCAGTACTTC. Translating gives CASSLALQSYEQYF.

This chain connects TRBV5-1 to TRBJ2-1, with D possibly being TRBD2 (6 bases). CDR1 and CDR2 (germline): SGHRS, YFSETQ. V was clipped by 0 bases and J by 2 bases, with 9 bases between them. The CDR3 sequence is 15 residues long. The CDR3 loop is CASSLGRETYNEQFF. The CDR3 DNA follows: TGCGCCAGCAGCTTGGGCCGGGAGACCTACAATGAGCAGTTCTTC.

This chain links TRBV28 with TRBJ1-1; D may be TRBD1 (5 bases). The ends were cut back, 5 bases at V and 2 bases at J, with 15 bases in the middle. The CDR3 is made up of 15 amino acids. CDR1 is MDHEN, CDR2 SYDVKM, per germline. The DNA of the CDR3 is TGTGCCAGCAGTACCCCAACAGGTGGCAACACTGAAGCTTTCTTT. The encoded protein is CASSTPTGGNTEAFF. The full variable domain, its missing parts supplied by reference TRBV28 and TRBJ1-1, is DVKVTQSSRYLVKRTGEKVFLECVQDMDHENMFWYRQDPGLGLRLIYFSYDVKMKEKGDIPEGYSVSREKKERFSLILESASTNQTSMYLCASSTPTGGNTEAFFGQGTRLTVV.

The chain combines TRBV5-6 with TRBJ1-4; a weak D match, TRBD1 (5 bases). Germline V CDR1 and CDR2: SGHDT, YYEEEE. CDR3 length: 14 residues. Trimming cost V 3 bases and J 4 bases, with 10 bases left between them. In nucleotides, the CDR3 is TGTGCCAGCAGCTCGGGACTGAGTAATGAAAAACTGTTTTTT. It codes for CASSSGLSNEKLFF.

This rearrangement joins TRBV25-1 to TRBJ2-7, with 7 positions matching TRBD1. Germline trimming cut 0 bases from V and 6 bases from J; bases unmatched to any gene: 5. Germline-derived CDR1 and CDR2 are MGHDK and SYGVNS. This CDR3 region has 14 residues. For the CDR3, the DNA is TGTGCCAGCAGTGAATACGGCAGGGGGTCCGAGCAGTACTTC. Translation gives CASSEYGRGSEQYF.

The rearrangement joins TRBV29-1 to TRBJ2-7, with D possibly being TRBD2 (6 bases). Germline assignment: CDR1 SQVTM and CDR2 ANQGSEA. This CDR3 spans 12 amino acids. V gave up 4 bases and J gave up 5 bases, with 12 bases separating them. CDR3 protein: CSVVLAANEQYF. CDR3 sequence (DNA): TGCAGCGTTGTACTAGCCGCCAACGAGCAGTACTTC.

This chain uses TRBV6-5 with TRBJ2-7; D uncertain. Germline loops: CDR1 MNHEY, CDR2 SVGAGI. This CDR3 spans 15 amino acids. The ends were cut back, 1 base at V and 0 bases at J, with 10 bases in the middle. The CDR3 sequence: CASSYYSPSSYEQYF. CDR3 nucleotide sequence: TGTGCCAGCAGTTACTACTCCCCGAGCTCCTACGAGCAGTACTTC.

The J gene is TRBJ2-7, the V gene TRBV5-4; possible D gene TRBD2, 6 bases. This CDR3 is 16 amino acids long. Germline lookup yields CDR1 SGHNT and CDR2 YYREEE (reference sequence). Deletions cut 4 bases from V and 5 bases from J, with 22 bases between. The CDR3 region is CASSAPGTPAEDEQYF. CDR3 coding DNA: TGTGCCAGCAGCGCTCCCGGGACTCCCGCTGAGGACGAGCAGTACTTC. The whole variable domain, remainder taken from reference TRBV5-4 and TRBJ2-7, is ETGVTQSPTHLIKTRGQQVTLRCSSQSGHNTVSWYQQALGQGPQFIFQYYREEENGRGNFPPRFSGLQFPNYSSELNVNALELDDSALYLCASSAPGTPAEDEQYFGPGTRLTVT.

This clone was observed once. The rearrangement links TRBV10-2 to TRBJ2-3, with 11 bases lining up with TRBD2. The CDR3 contains 20 residues. The junction had 12 bases not matched to a gene; V was cut back by 0 bases and J by 1 base. Germline CDR1 is WSHSY and CDR2 is SAAADI. The chain's CDR3 is CASSESVLAGDLRGTDTQYF. CDR3 in DNA: TGCGCCAGCAGTGAGTCGGTACTAGCGGGAGATCTAAGGGGCACAGATACGCAGTATTTT.

This chain connects TRBV2 to TRBJ2-7; D unclear. Trimming shortened V by 1 base and J by 0 bases, and 7 bases separated the two germline ends. There are 14 residues in the CDR3. Germline CDR1 SNHLY, CDR2 FYNNEI. CDR3 DNA sequence: TGTGCCAGCAGTGAAGATGGCATCTCCTACGAGCAGTACTTC. Its translation is CASSEDGISYEQYF.

The rearrangement links TRBV2 to TRBJ1-4, with 7 bases lining up with TRBD1. The CDR3 is 14 amino acids. Trimming removed 0 bases from V and 14 bases from J; junction bases left unmatched: 9. Germline V lookup: CDR1 SNHLY, CDR2 FYNNEI. The DNA of the CDR3 is TGTGCCAGCAGTGAAGCTTGGGAGACAGGGAATCTGTTTTTT. As protein: CASSEAWETGNLFF.

The J gene is TRBJ1-1, the V gene TRBV19, with TRBD1 matching 8 bases. CDR3 size: 16 residues. The ends lost 6 bases at V and 7 bases at J; junction bases unmatched: 16. Germline V gene data show CDR1 as LNHDA and CDR2 as SQIVND (reference sequence). The CDR3 protein is CASSLNPGTGFLEAFF. CDR3 DNA sequence: TGTGCCAGTAGCCTAAACCCCGGGACAGGTTTTCTTGAAGCTTTCTTT.

This chain connects TRBV19 to TRBJ1-5, with 9 bases lining up with TRBD1. Germline V CDR1 and CDR2: LNHDA, SQIVND (reference sequence). The J segment lost 4 bases and the V segment lost 5 bases, leaving 6 bases of the junction unmatched. CDR3 length: 15 residues. CDR3 sequence (DNA): TGTGCCAGTAGTTGGACAGGGGCGGGGAATCAGCCCCAGCATTTT. This encodes CASSWTGAGNQPQHF.

The chain recombines TRBV30 with TRBJ1-2, with D hard to call. The V gene's germline CDR1 is GTSNPN and CDR2 SVGIG (reference sequence). The CDR3 has 12 amino acids. The V end was cut by 4 bases, the J end by 3 bases, with 9 bases between. CDR3 DNA: TGTGCCTGGATCTCAAGCTACTATGGCTACACCTTC. The encoded protein is CAWISSYYGYTF. Together with reference TRBV30 and TRBJ1-2, the CDR3 gives the full variable domain: SQTIHQWPATLVQPVGSPLSLECTVEGTSNPNLYWYRQAAGRGLQLLFYSVGIGQISSEVPQNLSASRPQDRQFILSSKKLLLSDSGFYLCAWISSYYGYTFGSGTRLTVV.

J is TRBJ2-5 and V is TRBV9, with 9 bases aligning to TRBD2. CDR1 is SGDLS and CDR2 is YYNGEE in the germline V gene. V gave up 4 bases and J gave up 5 bases; unmatched junction bases: 6. CDR3 length: 14 residues. The CDR3, as DNA: TGTGCCAGCAGCCTCCTGACTAGCGGTGAGACCCAGTACTTC. Its translation: CASSLLTSGETQYF.

CDR3: CASSQGTVAKNIQYF. In DNA form, the CDR3 reads TGTGCCAGCAGCCAAGGGACAGTAGCCAAAAACATTCAGTACTTC. The rearrangement uses TRBV3-1 (or the pseudogene TRBV3-2) and TRBJ2-4, with D maybe TRBD1 (6 bases). The CDR3 is 15 residues long. The germline V and J ends were trimmed by 1 base and 0 bases, with 7 bases remaining between them. Germline-derived CDR1 and CDR2 are LGHDT and YNNKEL (reference sequence).

The rearrangement joins TRBV18 to TRBJ2-3; the D is unclear. The CDR3 is 12 amino acids. Germline CDR1 is KGHSH and CDR2 is LQKENI. Trimming took 6 bases from V and 0 from J, leaving 4 bases between them. CDR3 bases: TGTGCCAGCTCCGAGAGCACAGATACGCAGTATTTT. Residues: CASSESTDTQYF.

This chain links TRBV3-1 (or the pseudogene TRBV3-2) with TRBJ1-6; 9 bases are shared with TRBD1. The CDR3 length is 16 residues. From germline, CDR1 is LGHDT and CDR2 YNNKEL (reference sequence). Trimming took 1 base from V and 7 from J; bases not matched to a gene: 5. The CDR3, as DNA: TGTGCCAGCAGCCAAGGTTCTGGACAGGGGAATTCACCCCTCCACTTT. Translation gives CASSQGSGQGNSPLHF.

The gene calls are TRBV6-5 and TRBJ2-7, with D perhaps TRBD1 (7 bases). The CDR3 consists of 15 residues. Germline V gives CDR1 MNHEY, CDR2 SVGAGI. The V end lost 6 bases, the J end lost 4 bases, and 19 bases lay between the germline ends. CDR3: CASSPRGTDLYEQYF. The CDR3 nucleotides read TGTGCCAGCAGCCCGCGCGGGACAGATCTGTACGAGCAGTACTTC.

The chain uses TRBV6-4 and TRBJ2-7; D call uncertain. V was trimmed by 6 bases and J by 6 bases, leaving 6 bases between them. CDR1 MRHNA and CDR2 SNTAGT come from the germline V gene. This CDR3 has 10 amino acids. This chain's CDR3 is CASRNSEQYF. CDR3 DNA: TGTGCCAGCAGGAACAGCGAGCAGTACTTC.

J is TRBJ2-3 and V is TRBV4-3; D gene ambiguous. Germline CDR1 reads LGHNA; CDR2 reads YSLEER. V was cut by 0 bases and J by 4 bases, with 11 bases left in between. CDR3 length equals 15 residues. The CDR3 nucleotides are TGCGCCAGCAGCCAAGACCGGAGCTCTTCAGATACGCAGTATTTT. This sequence encodes CASSQDRSSSDTQYF.

CDR3 DNA: TGTGCCAGCAGCCAGACAAGAAACACTGAAGCTTTCTTT. It codes for CASSQTRNTEAFF. The chain has TRBV5-4 and TRBJ1-1, with D unclear. V was shortened by 4 bases and J by 2 bases, with 9 bases between the two germline ends. CDR3 length: 13 amino acids. Germline CDR1 and CDR2: SGHNT and YYREEE (reference sequence).

This chain joins TRBV5-6 and TRBJ1-5; the D gene is possibly TRBD1 (5 bases). Germline V lookup: CDR1 SGHDT, CDR2 YYEEEE. This CDR3 has 16 amino acids. The V and J ends lost 2 bases and 4 bases respectively, with 16 bases between them. CDR3 in DNA: TGTGCCAGCAGCTTTGGGGGGGGACGTCAGAATCAGCCCCAGCATTTT. As protein: CASSFGGGRQNQPQHF.

This chain's CDR3 is CASSLLRGTDTQYF. In DNA form, the CDR3 reads TGCGCCAGCAGCTTGCTCCGAGGCACAGATACGCAGTATTTT. The V and J genes are TRBV5-1 and TRBJ2-3; the D is unclear. V was shortened by 1 base and J by 1 base, with 7 bases between the two germline ends. From germline, CDR1 is SGHRS and CDR2 YFSETQ. This CDR3 is 14 amino acids long.

The chain links TRBV24-1 to TRBJ2-2; maybe TRBD1 (6 bases). Germline-derived CDR1 and CDR2 are KGHDR and SFDVKD. The CDR3 is made up of 18 amino acids. V was pared by 0 bases and J by 1 base, with 14 bases between. The CDR3 region has the DNA TGTGCCACCAGTGATTTGGGATTTGGCAGGGGGAACACCGGGGAGCTGTTTTTT. Translating it yields CATSDLGFGRGNTGELFF.

This chain uses TRBV3-1 (or the pseudogene TRBV3-2) with TRBJ2-3, with 12 bases identical to TRBD2. The CDR3 runs to 20 residues. The V segment lost 1 base and the J segment 2 bases; nucleotides outside the gene matches: 13. Germline V gives CDR1 LGHDT, CDR2 YNNKEL (reference sequence). Here the CDR3 reads CASSQGGLAGLHPSTDTQYF. CDR3 DNA: TGTGCCAGCAGCCAAGGGGGACTAGCGGGTCTCCACCCATCCACAGATACGCAGTATTTT.

The chain combines TRBV12-3 or TRBV12-4 with TRBJ2-5; 9 bases are a match to TRBD1. J gave up 5 bases and V 5 bases, and 3 bases lay outside the gene matches. The CDR3 runs 13 residues. CDR3 sequence (DNA): TGTGCCAGCAGTGAGACAGGGGGGGAGACCCAGTACTTC. Protein product: CASSETGGETQYF.